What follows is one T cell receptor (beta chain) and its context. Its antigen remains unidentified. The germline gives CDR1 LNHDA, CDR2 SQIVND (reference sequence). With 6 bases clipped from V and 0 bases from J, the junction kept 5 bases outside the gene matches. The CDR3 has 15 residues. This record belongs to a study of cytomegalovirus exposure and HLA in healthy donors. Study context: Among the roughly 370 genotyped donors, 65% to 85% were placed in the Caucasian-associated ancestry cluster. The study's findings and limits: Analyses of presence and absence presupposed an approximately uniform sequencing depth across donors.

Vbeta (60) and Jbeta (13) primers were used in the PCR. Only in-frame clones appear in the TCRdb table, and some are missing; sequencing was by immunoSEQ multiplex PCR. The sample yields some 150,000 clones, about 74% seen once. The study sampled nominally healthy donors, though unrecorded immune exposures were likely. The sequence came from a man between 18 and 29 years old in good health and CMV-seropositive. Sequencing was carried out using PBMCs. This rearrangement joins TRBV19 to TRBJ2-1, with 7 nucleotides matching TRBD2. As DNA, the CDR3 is TGTGCCAGTAGCCCTAGCGGAAGCTCCTACAATGAGCAGTTCTTC. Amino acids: CASSPSGSSYNEQFF.